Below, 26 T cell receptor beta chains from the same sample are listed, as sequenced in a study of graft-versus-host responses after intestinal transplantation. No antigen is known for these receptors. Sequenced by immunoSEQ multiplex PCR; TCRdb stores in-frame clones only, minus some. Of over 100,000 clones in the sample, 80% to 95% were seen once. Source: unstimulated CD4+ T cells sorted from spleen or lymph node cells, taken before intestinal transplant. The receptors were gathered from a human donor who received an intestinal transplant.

The CDR3 region is CASSQTGAENTIYF. CDR3 nucleotides: TGCGCCAGCAGCCAAACAGGGGCGGAAAACACCATATATTTT. This sequence joins TRBV4-1 and TRBJ1-3; 7 bases align to TRBD1. Germline CDR1 MGHRA, CDR2 YSYEKL. This CDR3 region has 14 residues. V lost 2 bases, J lost 6 bases, and 4 bases stayed unmatched.

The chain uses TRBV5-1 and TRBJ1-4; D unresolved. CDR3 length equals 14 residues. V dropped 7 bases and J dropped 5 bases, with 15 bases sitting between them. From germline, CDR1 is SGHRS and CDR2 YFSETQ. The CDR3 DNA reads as TGCGCCAGCTGCCGAGCGGACGTAAATGAAAAACTGTTTTTT. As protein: CASCRADVNEKLFF. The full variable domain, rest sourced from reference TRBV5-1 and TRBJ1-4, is KAGVTQTPRYLIKTRGQQVTLSCSPISGHRSVSWYQQTPGQGLQFLFEYFSETQRNKGNFPGRFSGRQFSNSRSEMNVSTLELGDSALYLCASCRADVNEKLFFGSGTQLSVL.

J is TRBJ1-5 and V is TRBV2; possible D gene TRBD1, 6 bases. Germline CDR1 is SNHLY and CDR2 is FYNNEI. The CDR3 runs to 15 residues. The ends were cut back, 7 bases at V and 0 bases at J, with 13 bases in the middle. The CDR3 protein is CASTSQGLSNQPQHF. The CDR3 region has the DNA TGTGCCAGCACCTCACAGGGCCTTAGCAATCAGCCCCAGCATTTT.

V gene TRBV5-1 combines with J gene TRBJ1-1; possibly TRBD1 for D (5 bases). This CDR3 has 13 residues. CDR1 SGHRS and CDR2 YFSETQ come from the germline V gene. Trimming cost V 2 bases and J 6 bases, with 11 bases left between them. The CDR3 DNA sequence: TGCGCCAGCAGCTTCGGTGGGGCCGCTGAAGCTTTCTTT. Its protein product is CASSFGGAAEAFF.

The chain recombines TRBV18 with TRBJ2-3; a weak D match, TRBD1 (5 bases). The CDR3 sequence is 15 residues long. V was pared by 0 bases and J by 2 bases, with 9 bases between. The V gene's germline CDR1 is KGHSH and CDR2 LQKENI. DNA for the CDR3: TGTGCCAGCTCACCACCAGGGGTCCCCACAGATACGCAGTATTTT. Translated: CASSPPGVPTDTQYF.

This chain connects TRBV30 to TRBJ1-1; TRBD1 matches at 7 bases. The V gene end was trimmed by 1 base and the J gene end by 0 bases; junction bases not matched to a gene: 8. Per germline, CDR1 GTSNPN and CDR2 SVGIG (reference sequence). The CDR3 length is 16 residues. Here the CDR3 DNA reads TGTGCCTGGAGTGCCCACAGGGGTATGATGAACACTGAAGCTTTCTTT. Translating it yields CAWSAHRGMMNTEAFF.

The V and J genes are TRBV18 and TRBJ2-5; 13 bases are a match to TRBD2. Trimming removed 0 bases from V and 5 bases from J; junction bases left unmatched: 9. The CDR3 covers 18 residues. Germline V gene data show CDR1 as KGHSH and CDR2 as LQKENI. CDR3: CASSPPGLAGSAAETQYF. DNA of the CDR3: TGTGCCAGCTCACCACCGGGACTAGCGGGAAGTGCGGCCGAGACCCAGTACTTC. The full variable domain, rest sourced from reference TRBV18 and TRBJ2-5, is NAGVMQNPRHLVRRRGQEARLRCSPMKGHSHVYWYRQLPEEGLKFMVYLQKENIIDESGMPKERFSAEFPKEGPSILRIQQVVRGDSAAYFCASSPPGLAGSAAETQYFGPGTRLLVL.

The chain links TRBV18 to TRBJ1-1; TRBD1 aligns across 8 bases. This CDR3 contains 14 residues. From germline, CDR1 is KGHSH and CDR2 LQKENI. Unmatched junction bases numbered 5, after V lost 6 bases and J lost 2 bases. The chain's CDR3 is CASSEDRDNTEAFF. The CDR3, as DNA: TGTGCCAGCTCCGAGGACAGGGATAACACTGAAGCTTTCTTT.

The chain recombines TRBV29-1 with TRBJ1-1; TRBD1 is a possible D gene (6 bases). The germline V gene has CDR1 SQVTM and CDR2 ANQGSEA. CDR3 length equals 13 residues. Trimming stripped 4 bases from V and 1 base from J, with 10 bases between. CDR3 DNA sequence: TGCAGCGTTGCCGCAGGGGCGAACACTGAAGCTTTCTTT. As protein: CSVAAGANTEAFF. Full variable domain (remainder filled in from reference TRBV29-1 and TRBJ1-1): SAVISQKPSRDICQRGTSLTIQCQVDSQVTMMFWYRQQPGQSLTLIATANQGSEATYESGFVIDKFPISRPNLTFSTLTVSNMSPEDSSIYLCSVAAGANTEAFFGQGTRLTVV.

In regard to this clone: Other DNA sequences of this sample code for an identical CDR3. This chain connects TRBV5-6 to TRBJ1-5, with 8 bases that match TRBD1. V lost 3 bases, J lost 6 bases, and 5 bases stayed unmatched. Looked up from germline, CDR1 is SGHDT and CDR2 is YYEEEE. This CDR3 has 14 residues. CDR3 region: CASSSGTGSQPQHF. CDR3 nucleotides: TGTGCCAGCAGCTCCGGGACAGGTAGTCAGCCCCAGCATTTT.

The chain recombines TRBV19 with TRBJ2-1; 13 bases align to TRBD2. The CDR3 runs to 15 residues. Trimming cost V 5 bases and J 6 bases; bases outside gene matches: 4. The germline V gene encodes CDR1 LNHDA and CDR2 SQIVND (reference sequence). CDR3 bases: TGTGCCAGTAGTCCCAGGACTAGCGGGAGCAATGAGCAGTTCTTC. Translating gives CASSPRTSGSNEQFF. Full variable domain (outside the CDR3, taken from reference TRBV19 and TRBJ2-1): DGGITQSPKYLFRKEGQNVTLSCEQNLNHDAMYWYRQDPGQGLRLIYYSQIVNDFQKGDIAEGYSVSREKKESFPLTVTSAQKNPTAFYLCASSPRTSGSNEQFFGPGTRLTVL.

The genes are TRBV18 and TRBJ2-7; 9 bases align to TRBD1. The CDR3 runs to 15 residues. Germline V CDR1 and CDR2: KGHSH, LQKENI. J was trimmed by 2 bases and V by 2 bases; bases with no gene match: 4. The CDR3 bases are TGTGCCAGCTCACCAACAGGGGGCTCGCCCTACGAGCAGTACTTC. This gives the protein CASSPTGGSPYEQYF. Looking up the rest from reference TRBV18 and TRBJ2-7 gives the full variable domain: NAGVMQNPRHLVRRRGQEARLRCSPMKGHSHVYWYRQLPEEGLKFMVYLQKENIIDESGMPKERFSAEFPKEGPSILRIQQVVRGDSAAYFCASSPTGGSPYEQYFGPGTRLTVT.

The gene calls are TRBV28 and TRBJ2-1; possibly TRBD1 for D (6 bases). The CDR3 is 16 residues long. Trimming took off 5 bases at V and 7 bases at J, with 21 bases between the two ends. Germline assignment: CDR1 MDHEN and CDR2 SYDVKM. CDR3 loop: CASSTPQGWGGNEQFF. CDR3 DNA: TGTGCCAGCAGTACGCCACAGGGATGGGGTGGGAATGAGCAGTTCTTC.

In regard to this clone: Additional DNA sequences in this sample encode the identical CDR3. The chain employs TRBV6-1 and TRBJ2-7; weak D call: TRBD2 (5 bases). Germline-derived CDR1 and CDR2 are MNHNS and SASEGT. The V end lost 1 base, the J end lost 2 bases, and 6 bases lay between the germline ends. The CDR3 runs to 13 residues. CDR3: CASSEETTYEQYF. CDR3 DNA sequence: TGTGCCAGCAGTGAAGAGACTACCTACGAGCAGTACTTC.

CDR3 in DNA: TGTGCCAGCAGCTTAGGGGGGACAGGGGCCCAAGAGACCCAGTACTTC. Its translation: CASSLGGTGAQETQYF. The chain has TRBV7-8 and TRBJ2-5, with 10 bases lining up with TRBD1. The germline gives CDR1 SGHVS, CDR2 FQNEAQ. V shed 1 base, J shed 1 base, and the junction held 3 bases outside the gene matches. The CDR3 is made up of 16 amino acids.

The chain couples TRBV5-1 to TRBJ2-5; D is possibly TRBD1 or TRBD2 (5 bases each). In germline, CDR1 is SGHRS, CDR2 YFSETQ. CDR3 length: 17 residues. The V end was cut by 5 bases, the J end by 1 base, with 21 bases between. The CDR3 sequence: CASSPWGNPGGQETQYF. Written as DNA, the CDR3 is TGCGCCAGCAGTCCGTGGGGCAATCCTGGGGGCCAAGAGACCCAGTACTTC.

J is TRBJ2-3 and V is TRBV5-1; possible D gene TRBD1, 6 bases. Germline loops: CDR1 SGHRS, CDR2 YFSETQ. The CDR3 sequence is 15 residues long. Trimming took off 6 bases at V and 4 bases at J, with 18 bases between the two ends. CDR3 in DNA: TGCGCCAGCACCGTCTCAACAGGGTTGGCAGATACGCAGTATTTT. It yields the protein CASTVSTGLADTQYF.

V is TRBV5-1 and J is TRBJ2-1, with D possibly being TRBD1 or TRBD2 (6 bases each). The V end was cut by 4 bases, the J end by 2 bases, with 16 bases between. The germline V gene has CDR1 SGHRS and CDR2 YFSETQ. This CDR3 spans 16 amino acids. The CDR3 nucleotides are TGCGCCAGCAGCCCCCGGGGGACACCCACCTACAATGAGCAGTTCTTC. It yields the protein CASSPRGTPTYNEQFF.

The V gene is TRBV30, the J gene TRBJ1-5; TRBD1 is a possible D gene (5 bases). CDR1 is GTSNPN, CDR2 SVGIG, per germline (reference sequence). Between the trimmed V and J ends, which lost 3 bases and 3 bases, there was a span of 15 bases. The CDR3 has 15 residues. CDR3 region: CAWRSPGAPNQPQHF. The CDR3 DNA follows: TGTGCCTGGAGAAGCCCCGGGGCCCCCAATCAGCCCCAGCATTTT. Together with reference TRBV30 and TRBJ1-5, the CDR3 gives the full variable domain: SQTIHQWPATLVQPVGSPLSLECTVEGTSNPNLYWYRQAAGRGLQLLFYSVGIGQISSEVPQNLSASRPQDRQFILSSKKLLLSDSGFYLCAWRSPGAPNQPQHFGDGTRLSIL.

The CDR3 bases are TGTGCCAGCAGCTTTGTGCAAGCCGCCAGGACCCAGTACTTC. It translates to CASSFVQAARTQYF. This chain uses TRBV5-6 with TRBJ2-5; the D is unclear. This CDR3 comprises 14 residues. V dropped 2 bases and J dropped 7 bases, with 15 bases sitting between them. Per the germline V gene, CDR1 is SGHDT and CDR2 is YYEEEE.

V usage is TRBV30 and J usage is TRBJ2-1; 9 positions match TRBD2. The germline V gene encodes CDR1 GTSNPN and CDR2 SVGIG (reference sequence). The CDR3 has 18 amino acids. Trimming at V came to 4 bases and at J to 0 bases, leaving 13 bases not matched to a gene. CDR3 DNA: TGTGCCTGGATCCCGCCCCCTCTTAGCGGGAGCTCCTACAATGAGCAGTTCTTC. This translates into CAWIPPPLSGSSYNEQFF.

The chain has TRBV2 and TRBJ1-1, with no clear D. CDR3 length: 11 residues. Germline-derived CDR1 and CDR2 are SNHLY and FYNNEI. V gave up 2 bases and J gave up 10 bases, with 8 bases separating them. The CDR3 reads CASSELEGAFF. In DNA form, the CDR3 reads TGTGCCAGCAGTGAATTGGAAGGAGCTTTCTTT.

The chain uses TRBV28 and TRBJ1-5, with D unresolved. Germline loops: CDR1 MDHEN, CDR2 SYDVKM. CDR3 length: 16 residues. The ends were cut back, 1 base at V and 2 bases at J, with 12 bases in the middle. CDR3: CASSLLRRLGNQPQHF. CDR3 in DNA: TGTGCCAGCAGTTTATTACGGAGGTTGGGCAATCAGCCCCAGCATTTT.

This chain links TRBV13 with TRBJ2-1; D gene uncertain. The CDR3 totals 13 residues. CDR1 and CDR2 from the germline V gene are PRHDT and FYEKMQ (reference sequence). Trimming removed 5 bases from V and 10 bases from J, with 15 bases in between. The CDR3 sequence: CASSPTDQGEQFF. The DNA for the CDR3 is TGTGCCAGCAGCCCAACGGACCAAGGAGAGCAGTTCTTC. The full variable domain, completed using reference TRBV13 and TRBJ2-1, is AAGVIQSPRHLIKEKRETATLKCYPIPRHDTVYWYQQGPGQDPQFLISFYEKMQSDKGSIPDRFSAQQFSDYHSELNMSSLELGDSALYFCASSPTDQGEQFFGPGTRLTVL.

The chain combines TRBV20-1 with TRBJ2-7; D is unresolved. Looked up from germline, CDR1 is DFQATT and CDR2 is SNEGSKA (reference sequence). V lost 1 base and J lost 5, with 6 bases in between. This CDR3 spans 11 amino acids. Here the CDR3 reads CSARGFDEQYF. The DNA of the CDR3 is TGCAGTGCTAGAGGATTCGACGAGCAGTACTTC.

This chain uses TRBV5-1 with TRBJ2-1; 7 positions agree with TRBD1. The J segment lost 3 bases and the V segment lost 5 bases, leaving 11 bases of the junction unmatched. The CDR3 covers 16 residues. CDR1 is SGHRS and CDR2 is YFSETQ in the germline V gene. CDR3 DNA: TGCGCCAGCAGGGGGGATGGGACAGACAACTACAATGAGCAGTTCTTC. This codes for CASRGDGTDNYNEQFF.